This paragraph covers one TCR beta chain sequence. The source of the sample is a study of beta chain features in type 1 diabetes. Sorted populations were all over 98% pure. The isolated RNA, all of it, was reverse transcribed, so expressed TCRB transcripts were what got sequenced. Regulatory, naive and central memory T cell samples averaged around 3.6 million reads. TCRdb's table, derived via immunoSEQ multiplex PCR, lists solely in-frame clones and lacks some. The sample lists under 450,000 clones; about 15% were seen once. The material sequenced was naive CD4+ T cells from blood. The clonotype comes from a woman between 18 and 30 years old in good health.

The CDR3 sequence is CASSEGGRLAGELFF. CDR3 nucleotides: TGTGCCAGCAGTGAAGGTGGCAGGTTAGCCGGGGAGCTGTTTTTT. The chain uses TRBV25-1 and TRBJ2-2; D unclear. Trimming took 2 bases from V and 6 from J, leaving 13 bases between them. Germline V CDR1 and CDR2: MGHDK, SYGVNS. There are 15 residues in the CDR3. The complete variable domain, with remaining parts taken from reference TRBV25-1 and TRBJ2-2, reads EADIYQTPRYLVIGTGKKITLECSQTMGHDKMYWYQQDPGMELHLIHYSYGVNSTEKGDLSSESTVSRIRTEHFPLTLESARPSHTSQYLCASSEGGRLAGELFFGEGSRLTVL.